The clone carrying this T cell receptor beta chain was seen repeatedly, ten times or more. What it binds is unknown. Each CDR3 protein is one row after TCRdb ran MiXCR on the 5' RACE reads. The sample contains hundreds of thousands of distinct CDR3 sequences, over 15% of which appear only once. The data were obtained in a study of CD8 T cells in ankylosing spondylitis. The CDR3 is made up of 12 amino acids. Germline assignment: CDR1 SQVTM and CDR2 ANQGSEA. Between the trimmed V and J ends, which lost 4 bases and 1 base, there was a span of 7 bases. Study-wide results and limits: A TCR beta motif of about 8 highly homologous variants seemed to mark ankylosing spondylitis blood.

The origin of this receptor is a male donor with ankylosing spondylitis. The source material was blood, either unsorted or a sorted T cell fraction (not recorded which). V gene TRBV29-1 combines with J gene TRBJ1-1; D is unresolved. CDR3: CSVGHPNTEAFF. CDR3 bases: TGCAGCGTTGGTCACCCGAACACTGAAGCTTTCTTT. The variable domain in full, with the rest retrieved from reference TRBV29-1 and TRBJ1-1, is SAVISQKPSRDICQRGTSLTIQCQVDSQVTMMFWYRQQPGQSLTLIATANQGSEATYESGFVIDKFPISRPNLTFSTLTVSNMSPEDSSIYLCSVGHPNTEAFFGQGTRLTVV.